What follows is one T cell receptor (beta chain) and its context. There are 14 residues in the CDR3. CDR1 and CDR2 from the germline V gene are SGHAT and FQNNGV. V lost 5 bases, J lost 0 bases, and 1 base stayed unmatched. This specimen comes from a study of blood T cell repertoires in COVID-19. About the research overall: The United States, Italy and Spain supplied acute and convalescent COVID-19 samples. PBMCs, B-cell-depleted T cells, or T cells provided the cDNA or gDNA that made up the material.

Per the original data handling: Reference gene primers were amplified, and this amplification served to estimate nucleated cell counts. Profiled with immunoSEQ multiplex PCR; TCRdb holds only in-frame clones, not every one. The DNA gave D and trimming, while V, J and clone size come from that table. The sample consists of about 140,000 clones, approximately 84% of them appearing once. The chain has TRBV11-2 and TRBJ1-5; the match to TRBD1 covers 7 bases. Sequencing was done on a sample of peripheral blood. The sequence derives from a human donor in a cohort sampled during active COVID-19. CDR3 amino acids: CASSQGGSNQPQHF. The CDR3 DNA follows: TGTGCCAGCAGCCAGGGGGGTAGCAATCAGCCCCAGCATTTT.